The 4 T cell receptor beta chains presented below share a single source sample, sequenced in a study of T-cell memory formation after mild COVID-19. TCRdb re-called the 5' RACE reads with MiXCR, one entry per CDR3 protein. The sample records under 600,000 distinct CDR3 sequences, about a fifth being singletons. What was sequenced was PBMCs or a T cell subset sorted from them (not recorded which). All receptors derive from an adult woman who had mild COVID-19 (a few samples of this study predate the infection). Cell type and time point are not known.

At least ten counts were recorded for this clonotype. The chain has TRBV3-1 and TRBJ2-1; 8 bases match TRBD1. Germline lookup yields CDR1 LGHDT and CDR2 YNNKEL (reference sequence). The length of the CDR3 is 20 residues. V lost 2 bases to trimming and J lost 5 bases; unmatched junction nucleotides: 20. The CDR3 region is CASSQWRGQALNGGDNEQFF. The CDR3, as DNA: TGTGCCAGCAGCCAATGGAGGGGACAGGCCCTTAACGGCGGAGACAATGAGCAGTTCTTC.

In this sample, this clonotype turned up many times. CDR3 coding DNA: TGCGCCAGCAGCCAAGAGCGGGACTACAATGAGCAGTTCTTC. Its protein is CASSQERDYNEQFF. This rearrangement joins TRBV4-1 to TRBJ2-1, with a tentative D call TRBD2 (6 bases). Looked up from germline, CDR1 is MGHRA and CDR2 is YSYEKL. The CDR3 covers 14 residues. Trimming took 0 bases from V and 3 from J, leaving 6 bases between them.

The CDR3 here is CATLQGTEDYGYTF. The CDR3 coding sequence is TGTGCCACCCTACAGGGGACAGAAGACTATGGCTACACCTTC. The chain recombines TRBV10-3 with TRBJ1-2; 7 nucleotides agree with TRBD1. This CDR3 has 14 amino acids. In germline, CDR1 is ENHRY, CDR2 SYGVKD. Unmatched junction bases numbered 11, after V lost 10 bases and J lost 3 bases.

This chain links TRBV4-2 with TRBJ1-1; the D gene is possibly TRBD1 (6 bases). CDR1 LGHNA and CDR2 YNFKEQ come from the germline V gene. The ends were cut back, 4 bases at V and 0 bases at J, with 12 bases in the middle. The CDR3 extends over 15 amino acids. The CDR3 is CASSPMDRMNTEAFF. CDR3 bases: TGTGCCAGCAGCCCAATGGACAGAATGAACACTGAAGCTTTCTTT.